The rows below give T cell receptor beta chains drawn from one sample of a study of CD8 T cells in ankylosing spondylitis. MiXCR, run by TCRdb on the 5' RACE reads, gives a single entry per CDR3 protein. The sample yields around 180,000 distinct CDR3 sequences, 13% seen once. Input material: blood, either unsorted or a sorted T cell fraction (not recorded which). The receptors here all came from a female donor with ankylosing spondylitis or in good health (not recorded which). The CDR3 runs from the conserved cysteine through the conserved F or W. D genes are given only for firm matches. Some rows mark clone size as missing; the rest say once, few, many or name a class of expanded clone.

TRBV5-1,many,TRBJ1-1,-,TGCGCCAGCAGTGAGGGGGGGACAGAAGCTTTCTTT,CASSEGGTEAFF
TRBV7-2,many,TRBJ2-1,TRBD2,TGTGCCAGCAGCATAGGACTAGCGAGCAATGAGCAGTTCTTC,CASSIGLASNEQFF
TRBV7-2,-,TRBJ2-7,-,TGTGCCAGCAGCTTACGCCAACTGGGCCTCGAGCAGTACTTC,CASSLRQLGLEQYF
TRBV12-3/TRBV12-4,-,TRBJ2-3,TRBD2,TGTGCCAGCAGCGTCGGACTAGCGGGAGTGGATACGCAGTATTTT,CASSVGLAGVDTQYF
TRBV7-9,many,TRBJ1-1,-,TGTGCCAGCAGCCCGCAAGGGGACACTGAAGCTTTCTTT,CASSPQGDTEAFF
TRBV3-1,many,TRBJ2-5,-,TGTGCCAGCAGCAACCCCCGGAGGACCCAGTACTTC,CASSNPRRTQYF
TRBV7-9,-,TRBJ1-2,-,TGTGCCAGCAGCTTTAACATTGACAGGCTGGGCTATGGCTACACCTTC,CASSFNIDRLGYGYTF
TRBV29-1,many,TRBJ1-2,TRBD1,TGCAGCGTCACAGGGGTTTCTGGTGGCTACACCTTC,CSVTGVSGGYTF
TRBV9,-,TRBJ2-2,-,TGTGCCAGCAGCGTAGGGCACACCGGGGAGCTGTTTTTT,CASSVGHTGELFF
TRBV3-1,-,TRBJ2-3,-,TGTGCCTGCTGTTTGGCCGTCGACCTTCAAAGACACACAGATACGCAGTATTTT,CACCLAVDLQRHTDTQYF
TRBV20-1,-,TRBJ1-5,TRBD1,TGCTGTGCTAGAGATAGGACAGGCAGTAGCAATCAGCCCCAGCATTTT,CCARDRTGSSNQPQHF
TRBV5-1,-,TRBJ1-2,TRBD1,TGCGCCAGCAGCGGACCGACAGGGGTCTATGGCTACACCTTC,CASSGPTGVYGYTF
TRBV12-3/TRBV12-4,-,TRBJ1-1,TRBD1,TGTGCCAGCAGCCCCGCTGGACAGGGATTGAACCCTGAAGCTTTCTTT,CASSPAGQGLNPEAFF
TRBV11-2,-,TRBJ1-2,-,TGTGCCAGCAGCTTAGACGGTGCCTCTTATGGCTACACCTTC,CASSLDGASYGYTF
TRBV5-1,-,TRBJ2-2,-,TGCGCCAGCAGACAGGATATAAAGGGGGAGCTGTTTTTT,CASRQDIKGELFF
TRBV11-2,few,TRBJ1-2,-,TGTGCCAGCAGTCTCCCCGGCGGGGTTTCCTATGGCTACACCTTC,CASSLPGGVSYGYTF
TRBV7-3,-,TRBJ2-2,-,TGTGCCAGCAGCCTAAGCCAATCGAGAGGGCTGTTTTTT,CASSLSQSRGLFF
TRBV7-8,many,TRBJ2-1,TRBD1,TGTGCCAGCAGCTTTTCGACAGGGGCCCTCAGGAATGAGCAGTTCTTC,CASSFSTGALRNEQFF
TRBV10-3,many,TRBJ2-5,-,TGTGCCATCAGTGAGTCTAGTTCCAGCGGGACCCAGTACTTC,CAISESSSSGTQYF
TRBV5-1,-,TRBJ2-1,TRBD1,TGCGCCAGCAGCTTGGAAGGGGGCCCCTACAATGAGCAGTTCTTC,CASSLEGGPYNEQFF
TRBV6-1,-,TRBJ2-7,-,TGTGCCAGCAGCCGTGATGGAATCTACGAGCAGTACTTC,CASSRDGIYEQYF
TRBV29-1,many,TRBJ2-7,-,TGCAGCGTCCGACTACTGACTCCTTCCTACGAGCAGTACTTC,CSVRLLTPSYEQYF
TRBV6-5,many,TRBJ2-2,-,TGTGCCAGCAGTTACTCTGAGGGGGGCGGGGAGCTGTTTTTT,CASSYSEGGGELFF
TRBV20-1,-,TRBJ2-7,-,TGCAGTGCTAGAGATGGCGGGAAACCCGTCGAGCAGTACTTC,CSARDGGKPVEQYF
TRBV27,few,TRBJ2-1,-,TGTGCCAGTAAGAGAGTGGTCCAGGACGATGAGCAGTTCTTC,CASKRVVQDDEQFF
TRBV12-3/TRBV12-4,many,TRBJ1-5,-,TGTGCCAGCAGACTGGGTTGGGGGCCCCAGCATTTT,CASRLGWGPQHF
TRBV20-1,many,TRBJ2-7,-,TGCAGTGCTATCGGGACTGTAAACGAGCAGTACTTC,CSAIGTVNEQYF
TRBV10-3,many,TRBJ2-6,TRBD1,TGTGCCACCAGCTTCCGGGACAGCGCCAACGTCCTGACTTTC,CATSFRDSANVLTF
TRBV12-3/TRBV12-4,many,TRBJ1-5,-,TGTGCCAGCAGTTTAGCGCTTGGGGGAAACCTACATCAGCCCCAGCATTTT,CASSLALGGNLHQPQHF
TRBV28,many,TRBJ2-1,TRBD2,TGTGCCAGCAGTGACCTAGCGGGAGGAAATGAGCAGTTCTTC,CASSDLAGGNEQFF
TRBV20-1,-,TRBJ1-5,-,TGCAGTGCTAGAGACTCCAAGACGGGATATAGCAATCAGCCCCAGCATTTT,CSARDSKTGYSNQPQHF
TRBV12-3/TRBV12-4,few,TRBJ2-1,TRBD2,TGTGCCAGCAGTCCGGGAGGAGCTAGCAATGAGCAGTTCTTC,CASSPGGASNEQFF
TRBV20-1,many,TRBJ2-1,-,TGCAGTGCTAGGGACCGAAGTAGCTCCTACAATGAGCAGTTCTTC,CSARDRSSSYNEQFF
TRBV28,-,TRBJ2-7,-,TGTGCCAGCAGCCCTCACCTCCGACCGGCTTACTTC,CASSPHLRPAYF
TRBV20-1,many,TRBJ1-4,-,TGCAGTGCTAGAGATGAGCAGGGGAATGAAAAACTGTTTTTT,CSARDEQGNEKLFF
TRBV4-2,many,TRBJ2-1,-,TGTGCCAGCAGCCCCGGGAGTAGGGGTGACAATGAGCAGTTCTTC,CASSPGSRGDNEQFF
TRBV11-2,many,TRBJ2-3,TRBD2,TGTGCCAGCAGTCCCAATTTTGGGGGGCTAGCGGGATCCCCCGATACGCAGTATTTT,CASSPNFGGLAGSPDTQYF
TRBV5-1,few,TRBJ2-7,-,TGCGCCAGCAGGCGGGAAGTCCAGCAGTACTTC,CASRREVQQYF
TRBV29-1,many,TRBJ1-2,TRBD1,TGCAGCGTTGAAGACAGGGGGTATGGCTACACCTTC,CSVEDRGYGYTF
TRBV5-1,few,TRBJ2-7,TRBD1,TGCGCCAGCAGTCTAATAAGTCCGGGGACAGGGGGCTCATACTTC,CASSLISPGTGGSYF
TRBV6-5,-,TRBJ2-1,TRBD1,TGTGCCAGCAGTTACTCGCAGACAGGGCATGAGCAGTTCTTC,CASSYSQTGHEQFF
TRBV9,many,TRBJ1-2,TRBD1,TGTGCCAGCACCAAGACCACGGGACAGGGGGGCTATGGCTACACCTTC,CASTKTTGQGGYGYTF
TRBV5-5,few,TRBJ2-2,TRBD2,TGTGCCAGCAGTCTGCGGGAGGACAACACCGGGGAGCTGTTTTTT,CASSLREDNTGELFF
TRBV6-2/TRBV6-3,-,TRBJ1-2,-,TGTGCCAGCAGTTCCCCGGGACCTAACTATGGCTACACCTTC,CASSSPGPNYGYTF
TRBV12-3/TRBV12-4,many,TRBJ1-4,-,TGTGCCAGCAGCGGAATCGTCGGTAATGAAAAACTGTTTTTT,CASSGIVGNEKLFF
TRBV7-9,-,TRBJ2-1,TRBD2,TGTGCCAGCAGCCCCCCCCTAGCGGGAGAGGGGAATGAGCAGTTCTTC,CASSPPLAGEGNEQFF
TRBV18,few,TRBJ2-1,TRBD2,TGTGCCAGCTCACCTCGGACTAGCGGGTTCTACAATGAGCAGTTCTTC,CASSPRTSGFYNEQFF
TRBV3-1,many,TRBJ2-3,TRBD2,TGTGCCAGCAGTCAAGGGGTAGCGGGGTTCACAGATACGCAGTATTTT,CASSQGVAGFTDTQYF
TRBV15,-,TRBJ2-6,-,TGTGCCACCAGCAGGATGCAGGGAGCTGGGGCCAACGTCCTGACTTTC,CATSRMQGAGANVLTF
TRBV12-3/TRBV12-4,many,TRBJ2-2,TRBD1,TGTGCCAGCAGTTCACAGGGGTTCACCGGGGAGCTGTTTTTT,CASSSQGFTGELFF
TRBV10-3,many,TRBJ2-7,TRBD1,TGTGCCATCAGAATTGCCGGACAGGCCCTCTCCTACGAGCAGTACTTC,CAIRIAGQALSYEQYF